Each of the 2 T cell receptor beta chains below was sequenced from the same sample in a study of response to subunit inactivated influenza vaccine. MiXCR, run by TCRdb on the RT-PCR reads, gives a single entry per CDR3 protein. The table includes about 500,000 distinct CDR3 sequences, approximately 15% detected once. This sample comprised CD4+ T cells sorted from PBMCs, obtained 23 months after vaccination. All receptors derive from a man between 50 and 75 years old who received an inactivated influenza vaccine.

This clonotype was detected only a few times. The V gene is TRBV6-2 or TRBV6-3, the J gene TRBJ2-5, with 11 bases aligning to TRBD2. V lost 7 bases and J lost 1; bases outside the gene matches: 14. The CDR3 is 18 residues long. Germline V gene lookup returns CDR1 MNHEY and CDR2 SVGEGT. The CDR3 nucleotides are TGTGCCAGCACCGACCCACTAGCGGGGGTGATACTCCAAGAGACCCAGTACTTC. Protein sequence: CASTDPLAGVILQETQYF.

This clonotype was seen a handful of times. This chain connects TRBV5-1 to TRBJ2-2; D might be TRBD1 (6 bases). V lost 5 bases, J lost 1 base, and 12 bases lay in between. This CDR3 region has 15 residues. From germline, CDR1 is SGHRS and CDR2 YFSETQ. CDR3 in DNA: TGCGCCAGCAGTCCCAGGGGCCGGAACACCGGGGAGCTGTTTTTT. Its protein product is CASSPRGRNTGELFF.